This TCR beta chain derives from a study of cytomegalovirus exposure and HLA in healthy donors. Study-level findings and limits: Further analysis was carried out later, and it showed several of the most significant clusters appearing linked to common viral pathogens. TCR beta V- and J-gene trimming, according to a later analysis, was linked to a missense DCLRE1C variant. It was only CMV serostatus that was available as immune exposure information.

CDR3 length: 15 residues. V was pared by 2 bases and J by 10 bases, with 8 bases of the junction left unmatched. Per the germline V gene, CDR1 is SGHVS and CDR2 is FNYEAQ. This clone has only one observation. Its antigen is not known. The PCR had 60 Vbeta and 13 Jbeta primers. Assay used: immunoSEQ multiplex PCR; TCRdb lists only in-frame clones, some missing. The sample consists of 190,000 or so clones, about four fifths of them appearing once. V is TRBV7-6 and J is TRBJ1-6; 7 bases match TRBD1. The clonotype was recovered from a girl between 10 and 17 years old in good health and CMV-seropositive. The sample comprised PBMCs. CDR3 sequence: CASSLIQGFGSPLHF. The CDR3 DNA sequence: TGTGCCAGCAGCTTAATACAGGGGTTTGGCTCACCCCTCCACTTT.